This entry concerns a single T cell receptor (beta chain). This sample was taken from a study of cytomegalovirus exposure and HLA in healthy donors. Germline loops: CDR1 SGHVS, CDR2 FQNEAQ. The CDR3 is 15 amino acids. With 0 bases clipped from V and 7 bases from J, the junction kept 8 bases outside the gene matches. The primer mix had 60 Vbeta and 13 Jbeta primers. Profiled with immunoSEQ multiplex PCR; TCRdb holds only in-frame clones, not every one. The sample has about 52,000 clones; the top ten hold approximately 10%. Those who donated were healthy bone marrow donors. Sequences were obtained from PBMCs. The sequence was obtained from a woman aged 45-59 years in good health and CMV-seropositive. V gene TRBV7-8 combines with J gene TRBJ1-2, with 7 bases identical to TRBD1. The CDR3 is CASSLAGRGSGGYTF. The CDR3 DNA is TGTGCCAGCAGCTTAGCCGGCAGGGGGAGTGGTGGCTACACCTTC.